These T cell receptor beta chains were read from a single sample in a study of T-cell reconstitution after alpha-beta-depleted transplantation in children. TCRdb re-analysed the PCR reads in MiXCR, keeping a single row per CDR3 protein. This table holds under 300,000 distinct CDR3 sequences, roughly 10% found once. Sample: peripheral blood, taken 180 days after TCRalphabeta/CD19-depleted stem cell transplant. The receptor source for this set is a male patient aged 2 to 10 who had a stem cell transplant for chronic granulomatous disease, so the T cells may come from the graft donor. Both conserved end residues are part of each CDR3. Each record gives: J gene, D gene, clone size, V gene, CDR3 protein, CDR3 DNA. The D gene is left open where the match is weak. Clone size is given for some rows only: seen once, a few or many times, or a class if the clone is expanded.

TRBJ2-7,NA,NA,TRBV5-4,CASSTGTMLSYEQYF,TGTGCCAGCAGCACAGGGACTATGCTGTCCTACGAGCAGTACTTC
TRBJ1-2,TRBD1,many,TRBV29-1,CSVEGNRGDYGYTF,TGCAGCGTAGAGGGAAACAGGGGCGACTATGGCTACACCTTC
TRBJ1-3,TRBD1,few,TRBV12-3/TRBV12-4,CASSLSGRGHGNTIYF,TGTGCCAGCAGTTTATCGGGCAGGGGGCATGGAAACACCATATATTTT
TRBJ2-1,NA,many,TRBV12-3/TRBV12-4,CASSLMTGKNEQFF,TGTGCCAGCAGTTTGATGACTGGAAAAAATGAGCAGTTCTTC
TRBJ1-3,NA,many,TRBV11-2,CASSLGGAGALGLGNTIYF,TGTGCCAGCAGCTTAGGAGGGGCTGGAGCGCTCGGTCTTGGAAACACCATATATTTT
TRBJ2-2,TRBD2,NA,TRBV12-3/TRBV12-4,CASSFSSGGTNTGELFF,TGTGCCAGCAGTTTTTCTAGCGGGGGGACTAACACCGGGGAGCTGTTTTTT
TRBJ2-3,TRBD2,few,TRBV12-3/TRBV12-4,CAFSFMAGGPSITDTQYF,TGTGCCTTCAGTTTTATGGCGGGAGGTCCCTCGATCACAGATACGCAGTATTTT
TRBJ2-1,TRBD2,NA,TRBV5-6,CASSLSGGGGVEQFF,TGTGCCAGCAGCTTGAGCGGGGGCGGGGGAGTTGAGCAGTTCTTC
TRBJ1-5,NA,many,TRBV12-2,CASRLAWTGGSNQPQHF,TGTGCAAGTCGCTTAGCGTGGACGGGAGGGAGCAATCAGCCCCAGCATTTT
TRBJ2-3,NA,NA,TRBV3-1,CASSQEGHLADTQYF,TGTGCCAGCAGCCAAGAGGGACATCTCGCAGATACGCAGTATTTT
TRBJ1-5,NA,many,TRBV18,CASSPKRNQPQHF,TGTGCCAGCTCACCAAAACGCAATCAGCCCCAGCATTTT
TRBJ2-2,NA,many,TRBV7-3,CASSIAGLTGELFF,TGTGCCAGCAGTATCGCTGGGCTGACCGGGGAGCTGTTTTTT
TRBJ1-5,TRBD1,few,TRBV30,CAWSVKGAYQPQHF,TGTGCCTGGAGTGTAAAGGGGGCTTATCAGCCCCAGCATTTT
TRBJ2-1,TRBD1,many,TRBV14,CASSRSGGAYNEQFF,TGTGCCAGCAGCAGATCAGGGGGCGCCTACAATGAGCAGTTCTTC
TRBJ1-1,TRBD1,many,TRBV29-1,CSGDRASTEAFF,TGCAGCGGGGACAGGGCATCGACTGAAGCTTTCTTT
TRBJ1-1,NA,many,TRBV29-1,CSAHWGIEAFF,TGCAGCGCCCATTGGGGGATTGAAGCTTTCTTT
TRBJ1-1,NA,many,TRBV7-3,CASSAGGGVTEAFF,TGTGCCAGCAGCGCCGGGGGGGGCGTCACTGAAGCTTTCTTT
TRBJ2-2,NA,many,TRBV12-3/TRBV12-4,CASRSDGGTGELFF,TGTGCCAGCAGGAGCGATGGGGGGACCGGGGAGCTGTTTTTT
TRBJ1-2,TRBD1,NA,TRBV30,CAWSVEGAPNYGYTF,TGTGCCTGGAGTGTAGAGGGGGCGCCTAACTATGGCTACACCTTC
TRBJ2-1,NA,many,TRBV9,CASSVELVPYNEQFF,TGTGCCAGCAGCGTAGAACTAGTACCCTACAATGAGCAGTTCTTC
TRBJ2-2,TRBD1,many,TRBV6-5,CASSYPQGVTGELFF,TGTGCCAGCAGTTACCCTCAGGGGGTCACCGGGGAGCTGTTTTTT
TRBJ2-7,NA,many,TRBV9,CASSETGYEQYF,TGTGCCAGCAGCGAGACAGGCTACGAGCAGTACTTC
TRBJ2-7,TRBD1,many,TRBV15,CATSRDLTGDSYEQYF,TGTGCCACCAGCAGAGATTTGACAGGGGATTCCTACGAGCAGTACTTC
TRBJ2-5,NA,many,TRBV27,CASSFGGLTQETQYF,TGTGCCAGCAGTTTCGGGGGTTTAACCCAAGAGACCCAGTACTTC
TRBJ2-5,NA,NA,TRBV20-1,CTARDMSRGETQYF,TGCACTGCTAGAGATATGTCGAGAGGAGAGACCCAGTACTTC
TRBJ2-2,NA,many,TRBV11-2,CASSLGPNTGELFF,TGCGCCAGCAGCTTGGGCCCGAACACCGGGGAGCTGTTTTTT